The clone carrying this TCR beta chain was recorded once. The antigen is undetermined. This sample stems from a study of chemoradiotherapy in HPV16-positive cancers. Study in general: Functional T-cell assays on a couple of HPV16-positive patients' cells defined candidate HPV-specific clones and common TCR motifs. Notes on the study in general: In HPV16-positive patients, HPV-responsive T-cell expansion tracked better recurrence-free survival. Candidate HPV-specific clones and E7-related TCR motifs grew in tumor during treatment.

Repeated repertoire sampling spanned the course of chemoradiotherapy. Profiled with immunoSEQ multiplex PCR; TCRdb holds only in-frame clones, not every one. The sample records approximately 9,600 clones, about 80% being singletons. The source was tumor tissue, collected from a patient who underwent chemoradiotherapy. The sequence derives from a human donor with HPV-associated anogenital cancer.

The CDR3 is CASSYYLLQGRNGYTF. For the CDR3, the DNA is TGTGCCAGCAGTTACTACCTGTTACAGGGACGAAATGGCTACACCTTC. This sequence joins TRBV6-6 and TRBJ1-2; tentative D call: TRBD1 (6 bases). Germline-derived CDR1 and CDR2 are MNHNY and SVGAGI (reference sequence). With 1 base removed from V and 6 bases from J, the gap between germline ends came to 18 bases. This CDR3 has 16 amino acids.